The entry below gives a single T cell receptor beta chain sequence along with its context. Antigen: not known. The sort gate was single viable CD3+CD4+CD8-CD45RO+ cells for memory CD4+ T cells. CMV serostatus came from serum IgG against pp150, pp28, p38, p52. V shed 3 bases and J 4 bases; nucleotides not matched to a gene: 5. The CDR3 extends over 15 amino acids. Germline values: CDR1 SGDLS, CDR2 YYNGEE. This entry comes from a study of memory CD4+ T cells and cytomegalovirus serostatus. The overall study: Donors were healthy Belgian adults, fewer than ten CMV seropositive and about 24 seronegative.

Study-wide results and caveats: Median bootstrapped AUC for CMV status was about 0.96 originally, roughly 0.92 US-trained.

In the authors' workflow: Out-of-frame sequences were removed, leaving 2,000,000 or so distinct TCRbeta sequences. Here immunoSEQ multiplex PCR was the method, and the copy in TCRdb shows in-frame clones only, minus some. That table furnishes V, J and clone size, whereas the DNA furnished D and trimming. The sample holds 45,000 to 50,000 clones, roughly 80% seen once. The chain joins TRBV9 to TRBJ2-2; 8 bases line up with TRBD1. The origin of this receptor is an adult in good health and CMV-seronegative. The sequencing sample was made of memory CD4+ T cells from blood. CDR3 sequence reads: CASSGPGGRTGELFF. The CDR3, as DNA: TGTGCCAGCAGCGGGCCAGGGGGCCGCACCGGGGAGCTGTTTTTT. Combining the CDR3 with reference TRBV9 and TRBJ2-2 gives the whole variable domain DSGVTQTPKHLITATGQRVTLRCSPRSGDLSVYWYQQSLDQGLQFLIQYYNGEERAKGNILERFSAQQFPDLHSELNLSSLELGDSALYFCASSGPGGRTGELFFGEGSRLTVL.